Listed here is a single T cell receptor (beta chain). The germline V and J ends were trimmed by 2 bases and 1 base, with 11 bases remaining between them. CDR1 and CDR2 (germline): SGHTA, FQGTGA. The CDR3 is 15 residues long. The data are from a study of blood T cell repertoires in COVID-19. Whole-study context: Sites across the United States, Italy and Spain contributed samples from acute and convalescent COVID-19. T cells, B-cell-depleted T cells, or PBMCs supplied cDNA or gDNA.

In the source study's methods: For nucleated cells, counts were estimated from reference gene primer amplification. Clones were read by immunoSEQ multiplex PCR, and TCRdb kept only the in-frame ones, dropping some. The DNA was the basis for D and trimming; V, J and clone size are from that table. The data contain roughly 150,000 clones, roughly 85% of them singletons. This receptor was identified in a human donor in a cohort sampled during active COVID-19. Specimen: peripheral blood. The genes are TRBV7-3 and TRBJ1-1, with a weak D call TRBD1 (5 bases). The CDR3 loop is CASSLHGGANTEAFF. The CDR3 nucleotides are TGTGCCAGCAGCTTACACGGAGGGGCGAACACTGAAGCTTTCTTT.